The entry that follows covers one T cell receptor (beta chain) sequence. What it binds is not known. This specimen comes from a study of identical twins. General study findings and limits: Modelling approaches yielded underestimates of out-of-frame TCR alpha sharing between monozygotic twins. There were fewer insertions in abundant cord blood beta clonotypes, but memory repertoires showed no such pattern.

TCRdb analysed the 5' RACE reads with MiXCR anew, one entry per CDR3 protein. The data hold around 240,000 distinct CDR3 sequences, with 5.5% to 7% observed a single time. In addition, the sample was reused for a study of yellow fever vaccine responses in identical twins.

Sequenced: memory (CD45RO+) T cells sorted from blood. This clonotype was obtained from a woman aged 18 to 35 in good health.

The CDR3 sequence is CASSQGTVPSTDTQYF. DNA for the CDR3: TGCGCCAGCAGCCAAGGGACGGTTCCTAGCACAGATACGCAGTATTTT. The chain employs TRBV4-1 and TRBJ2-3; the D is unclear. V shed 1 base and J shed 0 bases, with 11 bases lying between them. The CDR3 is made up of 16 amino acids. Germline V CDR1 and CDR2: MGHRA, YSYEKL.